This record concerns one TCR beta chain sequence. Its antigen is undetermined. Using eight separate reactions per sample, the authors generated cDNA. TCRdb reprocessed the 5' RACE reads; each CDR3 protein has one entry and no DNA is given. The sample table sets out approximately 400,000 distinct CDR3 sequences. The CDR3 contains 11 residues. Germline assignment: CDR1 SGDLS and CDR2 YYNGEE. Donors each gave less than 3 ml of blood. These data originate in a study of monozygotic twins with inflammatory bowel disease. Points from the study as a whole: Healthy co-twins showed greater TCRbeta diversity (inverse Simpson) than IBD patients. Part of the variability in patient repertoires may have come from differing immunosuppressive treatments.

Input material: blood. V usage is TRBV9 and J usage is TRBJ2-1; TCRdb outputs TRBD1, but without DNA this stays unchecked. The sequence derives from a human donor with ulcerative colitis or Crohn's disease, or a healthy co-twin of an affected twin (not recorded which). The CDR3 spells CASSVAGKQFF.